This TCR beta chain was identified during a study of blood T cell repertoires in COVID-19 (dated by TCRdb to 2020 to 2021). Background for the entire study: Samples covering the acute and convalescent phases of COVID-19 were provided by collaborators in the United States, Italy and Spain. The prospective study material was composed of cDNA or gDNA derived from T cells, B-cell-depleted T cells, or PBMCs. Subjects who had been exposed to COVID-19, were actively infected with it, or had recovered from it provided the deeply sampled blood TCRbeta repertoires that made up the dataset. A freely available public database, intended as a resource for researchers studying the immune response to SARS-CoV-2, is where the repertoires were released. The samples were drawn from the first 160 participants of the ongoing ImmuneRACE study and from under 1,500 subjects provided by 6 global collaborators. Nearly every sample came with metadata listing a de-identified subject ID, COVID-19 status, age in years and sex. Where available, HLA class I and class II types were obtained from metadata supplied by the sample provider rather than from assay-based typing. Overall study results and their limits: How much clinical and demographic metadata was included differed by source and by participant, and the metadata was provided uncurated.

The immunoSEQ Assay, a bias-controlled multiplex PCR, was used to amplify TCRbeta CDR3 regions from genomic DNA. On the authors' methods: The number of nucleated cells in each sample was estimated from the amplification of reference gene primers within the assay. To quantify the absolute abundance of each unique TCRbeta CDR3 rearrangement, sequence reads were collapsed and filtered. For each sample, productive Simpson clonality was calculated as the square root of Simpson's diversity index over productive rearrangements. TCRdb retrieved this table from immuneACCESS and kept in-frame rearrangements only. Not all clones are present; in checked studies, unresolved V genes account for under half, and no reason is known for the remainder. The V and J calls and clone size were taken over from that table, and D and trimming were inferred from the DNA. Present in this sample are just under 150,000 clones, roughly 90% of which were seen just once. The top ten clonotypes cover roughly 1.6% of the sample.

The collaborating institutions used their own protocols to collect whole blood in K2EDTA tubes. For TCRbeta analysis, collaborators shipped samples in one of three forms: frozen whole blood, isolated PBMCs, or DNA extracted from either of those sample types. Regarding this clone: Its recognized antigen is unknown. No much larger clonotype is one base removed from it; base qualities were not supplied.

In the germline V gene, CDR1 corresponds to SGHRS and CDR2 to YFSETQ. Germline trimming: 1 base from V, 6 bases from J; junction bases outside gene matches: 6. Measured from the cysteine to the phenylalanine, the CDR3 is 17 residues long. The only DNA kept is the CDR3, 51 bases in frame from the first base. This receptor was taken from a human donor in a cohort sampled during active COVID-19. The chain links TRBV5-1 with TRBJ2-1; TRBD2 matches 14 bases in the middle. Sequenced material: peripheral blood. DNA sequence: TGCGCCAGCAGCTTGCACCTGACTAGCGGGGGGGCCAATGAGCAGTTCTTC. The resulting protein is CASSLHLTSGGANEQFF. The CDR3 plus the reference TRBV5-1 and TRBJ2-1 genes for the other parts give the full variable domain: KAGVTQTPRYLIKTRGQQVTLSCSPISGHRSVSWYQQTPGQGLQFLFEYFSETQRNKGNFPGRFSGRQFSNSRSEMNVSTLELGDSALYLCASSLHLTSGGANEQFFGPGTRLTVL.